Reported below is one T cell receptor (beta chain). Its specificity is unknown. The CDR3 spans 17 residues. CDR1 is KGHDR and CDR2 is SFDVKD in the germline V gene. Trimming cost V 6 bases and J 12 bases; bases outside gene matches: 20. It was patients with CD8+CD57+ cell expansion by flow cytometry who were chosen for sequencing. Profiling of TCR beta VDJ combinations and CDR3 sequences used genomic DNA as template. TCRdb processed the reads anew with MiXCR; each CDR3 protein has one entry. The table records about 180,000 distinct CDR3 sequences, 63% of them present only once. The source of the sample is a study of CD8+CD57+ T cells in acquired aplastic anemia. About the study: Sorted CD4+ and CD8+ cell DNA averaged around 3.5 ug.

Study-wide findings and caveats: In CD8+ cells, Simpson's diversity showed no significant difference between patients and controls. Both patients and controls carried the same twenty-nine CD8+ CDR3 sequences.

The chain carries TRBV24-1 and TRBJ2-1; 9 bases align to TRBD1. Sequencing input: sorted CD4+, CD8+, or CD8+CD57+ T cells (not recorded which) from PBMCs. The clonotype originates from a human donor with aplastic anemia. The CDR3 DNA sequence: TGTGCCACCAGTTCTCCCTCACAGGGGGCCGGCACAGATACGCAGTTCTTC. Translation gives CATSSPSQGAGTDTQFF.